This TCR beta chain derives from a study of shared clonotypes between healthy human individuals. Study-level background: Ranging from 18 to 49 in age, donors were two women and a few men.

Study-wide results and limits: The researchers took only blood, and tissue repertoires probably look different. Donor scarcity curtailed the genetic and exposure-history diversity represented herein.

Samples left unsorted employed around 92 million PBMCs for genomic DNA. V lost 4 bases, J lost 1 base, and 12 bases lay in between. Germline V gives CDR1 SGHDT, CDR2 YYEEEE. The CDR3 totals 15 residues. This table comes from immunoSEQ multiplex PCR, and its TCRdb copy is limited to in-frame clones, with some not included. The repertoire has around 500,000 clones, 75% to 85% of them found once; the top ten carry 13%. In the case of this clone: Its antigen is currently unknown. Additional DNA sequences in this sample encode the identical CDR3.

Sequencing used PBMCs. This TCR derives from a woman in her forties in good health. Some clones in this sample may be carry-over from other donors' samples. The genes are TRBV5-6 and TRBJ2-1; D might be TRBD2 (5 bases). CDR3 DNA sequence: TGTGCCAGCAGCCTTGGACTGTATTCCTACAATGAGCAGTTCTTC. It specifies CASSLGLYSYNEQFF.